This T cell receptor beta chain was captured in a study of cytomegalovirus exposure and HLA in healthy donors (dated by TCRdb to 2015 to 2018). About the study as a whole: According to a later analysis, one platform produced both the 120 validation repertoires and the approximately 670 repertoires of the first cohort. The study aimed to test whether cataloging public T cell receptors could reveal signatures of past pathogen exposure. A separate validation cohort of approximately 120 different subjects was used in addition to the approximately 670-subject first cohort. To predict cytomegalovirus infection status, the study combined high-throughput TCR immunosequencing, statistical association of individual TCRs with disease status, and machine learning. What the authors observed across the whole study: The classifier was reported to diagnose cytomegalovirus status with high specificity and sensitivity in both the original and validation cohorts. A later analysis found that TCRs clustered in the first cohort also tended to co-occur in the approximately 120 validation repertoires, with more than 90% of cluster scores above 0. The study gave a list of under 200 TCR beta chains associated with cytomegalovirus. The authors suggested that the approach could potentially be generalized to other disease states and immunological phenotypes. While some public TCRs were present in many individuals, most TCR sequences turned up only very rarely across donors. All 120 or so repertoires were used to score co-occurrence in the validation cohort in a later analysis, because that analysis had no HLA typing for the cohort. In vitro tests confirmed that a few of the cytomegalovirus-associated TCR beta chains recognize cytomegalovirus antigens.

The donors were included in the validation cohort of roughly 120 subjects, a group kept apart from the approximately 700-subject first cohort. Comments on this clone: It has no known antigen specificity. No base qualities exist here, and no much larger clone lies one base off it.

The library was built by means of the immunoSEQ multiplex PCR assay. Per the source publication's procedure: To diagnose cytomegalovirus status from the catalog of TCR beta chain sequences, a statistical classification framework was built. TCRdb carries this immuneACCESS record with in-frame sequences only. Its versions omit some clonotypes, under half of them owing to an unresolved V gene in the studies checked, with the rest unexplained. V and J calls and clone size are copied from that table; D and trimming were computed from the DNA. Across this sample there are over 200,000 clones, with 85% to 90% seen only once. The ten largest clones capture about 2.7% of the sample. CDR1 and CDR2, looked up from the germline V gene, are MDHEN and SYDVKM. V was cut back by 1 base and J by 1 base, leaving a gap of 7 bases between them. Measured from the cysteine to the phenylalanine, the CDR3 is 14 residues long. Left in the record is the CDR3 DNA by itself, 42 bases read in frame from the first base.

This receptor was obtained from a woman aged 18-35 years in good health and CMV-seronegative. Sequenced material: PBMCs. This chain joins TRBV28 to TRBJ1-1, with the D gene uncertain. The DNA sequence is given as TGTGCCAGCAGTTTATACGGAGGGAACACTGAAGCTTTCTTT. The encoded protein is CASSLYGGNTEAFF. The variable domain in full, with residues beyond the CDR3 obtained from the reference TRBV28 and TRBJ1-1 genes, is DVKVTQSSRYLVKRTGEKVFLECVQDMDHENMFWYRQDPGLGLRLIYFSYDVKMKEKGDIPEGYSVSREKKERFSLILESASTNQTSMYLCASSLYGGNTEAFFGQGTRLTVV.